This T cell receptor (beta chain) is from a study of blood T cell repertoires in COVID-19 (dated by TCRdb to the early 2020s). With respect to the entire study: Samples covering the acute and convalescent phases of COVID-19 were provided by collaborators in the United States, Italy and Spain. The prospective study material was composed of cDNA or gDNA derived from T cells, B-cell-depleted T cells, or PBMCs. Subjects who had been exposed to COVID-19, were actively infected with it, or had recovered from it provided the deeply sampled blood TCRbeta repertoires that made up the dataset. A freely available public database, intended as a resource for researchers studying the immune response to SARS-CoV-2, is where the repertoires were released. The samples were drawn from the first 160 participants of the ongoing ImmuneRACE study and from 1,254 subjects provided by 6 global collaborators. Nearly every sample came with metadata listing a de-identified subject ID, COVID-19 status, age in years and sex. HLA class I and class II types, where available, came from metadata supplied by the sample provider rather than from assay-based typing. Overall study outcomes, separate from this receptor: How much clinical and demographic metadata was included differed by source and by participant, and the metadata was provided uncurated.

Each collaborating institution followed its own protocols to collect whole blood in K2EDTA tubes. Collaborator samples were shipped for TCRbeta analysis as frozen whole blood, isolated PBMCs, or DNA extracted from either sample type. Including the terminal cysteine and phenylalanine, the CDR3 comprises 15 residues. This entry keeps only the CDR3 DNA: 45 bases, framed from base 1. Trimming at the junction amounts to 4 bases on V and 2 bases on J, and the germline ends lie 15 bases apart. The germline V gene yields SGDLS for CDR1 and YYNGEE for CDR2. Note on this clone: The antigen this receptor binds is unknown. Per-base qualities were not stored, and no clone one base away is much larger.

TCRbeta CDR3 regions were amplified from genomic DNA using the immunoSEQ Assay, a bias-controlled multiplex PCR. The published analysis was carried out like this. Within the assay, amplification of reference gene primers was used to estimate how many nucleated cells each sample contained. To quantify the absolute abundance of each unique TCRbeta CDR3 rearrangement, sequence reads were collapsed and filtered. For each sample, productive Simpson clonality was calculated by taking the square root of Simpson's diversity index across productive rearrangements. TCRdb took over this immuneACCESS table, retaining in-frame rearrangements with V and J assigned. Such tables are incomplete; in checked studies, under half of the missing clones stem from an unresolved V gene, and the remainder is unexplained. That table is the source of V, J and clone size, and D and trimming were worked out from the DNA. This sample is represented by hundreds of thousands of clones; approximately 85% of them were singletons. The ten biggest clones cover more than 0.55% of the sample.

This clonotype was sampled from a human donor in a cohort sampled during active COVID-19. The sequencing sample was made of peripheral blood. The chain is made from TRBV9 and TRBJ1-2; the D gene is perhaps TRBD1, from 6 matching bases. In nucleotide form, the sequence is TGTGCCAGCAGCTCGAGGGACAAGTCGAACTATGGCTACACCTTC. It translates to CASSSRDKSNYGYTF.